This T cell receptor (beta chain) was profiled in a study of T cell clonotyping in hematopoietic cell transplantation. On this clone itself: The antigen is not known.

Study observations and caveats: At the given depth, recipient repertoires were over 97% de novo clonotypes. After transplant, recipient diversity fell while pathologically expanded clonotypes grew through day 180. CD4 and CD8 repertoire contributions could not be separated without sorting. Broader posttransplant TCR repertoire diversity was predicted by graft donor and pretransplant recipient Inverse Simpson Index values.

This CDR3 region has 14 residues. The trim removed 8 bases at V and 4 bases at J, leaving 5 bases unmatched. CDR1 is SEHNR, CDR2 FQNEAQ, per germline (reference sequence). TCRdb's table, derived via immunoSEQ multiplex PCR, lists solely in-frame clones and lacks some. The data contain roughly 40,000 clones, about 95% of them singletons. The V and J genes are TRBV7-9 and TRBJ2-2; 9 bases match TRBD2. The specimen sequenced was peripheral blood mononuclear cells. The sequence came from a man aged 25-45 years in good health. Some clones in this sample may be carry-over from other donors' samples. CDR3 residues: CASEVGLATGELFF. The CDR3 DNA reads TGTGCCAGCGAGGTGGGACTAGCCACCGGGGAGCTGTTTTTT.